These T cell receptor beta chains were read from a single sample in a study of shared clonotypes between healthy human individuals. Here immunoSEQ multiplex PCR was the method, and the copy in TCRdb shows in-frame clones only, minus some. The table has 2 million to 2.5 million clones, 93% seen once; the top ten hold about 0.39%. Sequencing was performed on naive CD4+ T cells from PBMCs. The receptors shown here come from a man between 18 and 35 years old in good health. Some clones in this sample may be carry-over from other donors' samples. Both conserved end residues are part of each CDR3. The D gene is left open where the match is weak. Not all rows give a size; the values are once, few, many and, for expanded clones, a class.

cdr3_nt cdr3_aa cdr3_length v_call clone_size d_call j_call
TGTGCCAGCAGTTCCGGACATCCGAACACCGGGGAGCTGTTTTTT CASSSGHPNTGELFF 15 TRBV6-6 . . TRBJ2-2
TGTGCCAGCAGCCTGGATAGCGGGAGTTACAATGAGCAGTTCTTC CASSLDSGSYNEQFF 15 TRBV9 . TRBD2 TRBJ2-1
TGTGCCAGCAGTTTACCCGGGGGAAGTGGGAAGACTGAAGCTTTCTTT CASSLPGGSGKTEAFF 16 TRBV28 . . TRBJ1-1
TGCGCCAGCAGCCAAGATCCCCTCTGGGGAAACACCATATATTTT CASSQDPLWGNTIYF 15 TRBV4-3 . . TRBJ1-3
TGTGCCAGCAGTGTAGCTAGCAGCACAGATACGCAGTATTTT CASSVASSTDTQYF 14 TRBV2 . . TRBJ2-3
TGCGCCAGCAGCCTCATGGGGGGCTCTGGAAACACCATATATTTT CASSLMGGSGNTIYF 15 TRBV4-3 . . TRBJ1-3
TGTGCCAGCAGCGCGTTCACAGCAGACTATGGCTACACCTTC CASSAFTADYGYTF 14 TRBV7-3 . . TRBJ1-2
TGCAGCGTTGGTCAAAGGGGCCCCTACAATGAGCAGTTCTTC CSVGQRGPYNEQFF 14 TRBV29-1 . . TRBJ2-1
TGTGCCAGCAGCTTAGGACAGGGAAGGACTGAAGCTTTCTTT CASSLGQGRTEAFF 14 TRBV7-2 . TRBD1 TRBJ1-1
TGTGCCAGCAGTGAAGTCGGAGGGTGGGGCACCGGGGAGCTGTTTTTT CASSEVGGWGTGELFF 16 TRBV6-1 . . TRBJ2-2
TGCGCCAGCAGCCTCGGTCAGGGGACTAATGGCGGGGAGCTGTTTTTT CASSLGQGTNGGELFF 16 TRBV5-1 . . TRBJ2-2
TGTGCGGCAGGCGGCAGGGGGCGGACCGGGGAGCTGTTTTTT CAAGGRGRTGELFF 14 TRBV28 once TRBD1 TRBJ2-2
TGTGCCAGCAGCTCTAGGACTAGCGGGACCTACAATGAGCAGTTCTTC CASSSRTSGTYNEQFF 16 TRBV11-1 . TRBD2 TRBJ2-1
TGTGCCTGGAGCACCCAGGGTAATTCACCCCTCCACTTT CAWSTQGNSPLHF 13 TRBV30 . . TRBJ1-6
TGTGCCAGCTCACTCGGACTCCCGTTCGCGAACACCGGGGAGCTGTTTTTT CASSLGLPFANTGELFF 17 TRBV18 once . TRBJ2-2
TGTGCCAGCGGGTGGGAGCAGTACTTC CASGWEQYF 9 TRBV28 . . TRBJ2-7
TGCGCCAGCAGCGCATCCGGGACTGGAAACACCATATATTTT CASSASGTGNTIYF 14 TRBV5-1 . . TRBJ1-3
TGTGCCAGCAGTGAACAGGGGGATACGCAGTATTTT CASSEQGDTQYF 12 TRBV25-1 . . TRBJ2-3
TGTGCCAGCAGCTTCGACAGGGGGGACACTGAAGCTTTCTTT CASSFDRGDTEAFF 14 TRBV11-2 . TRBD1 TRBJ1-1
TGTGCCAGCAGCTCGATAACGCGACAGGAAGGGCTTCGGTTCTTC CASSSITRQEGLRFF 15 TRBV7-9 . . TRBJ2-1
TGTGCCAGCAGGCGGACAGGGGGCTTGGTCGGCTACACCTTC CASRRTGGLVGYTF 14 TRBV27 . TRBD1 TRBJ1-2
TGTGCCAGCTCACCCCAGGGGTGCTTCTACGAGCAGTACTTC CASSPQGCFYEQYF 14 TRBV6-4 . . TRBJ2-7
TGCGCCAGCAGCCTGCCAGGCTCTGGGGCCAACGTCCTGACTTTC CASSLPGSGANVLTF 15 TRBV4-3 . . TRBJ2-6
TGTGCCAGCAGCTTCGTGGCAAACACTGAAGCTTTCTTT CASSFVANTEAFF 13 TRBV7-8 . . TRBJ1-1
TGTGCCAGCAGTGAAGCGGGCAGCCTCGGGGGCTACACCTTC CASSEAGSLGGYTF 14 TRBV2 once . TRBJ1-2
TGTGCCAGCAGCTTTCTAGGTGGCACCGGGGAGCTGTTTTTT CASSFLGGTGELFF 14 TRBV7-6 few . TRBJ2-2
TGTGCCAGCAGCCCAACCGACAGTCCTTCGGAGCAGTACTTC CASSPTDSPSEQYF 14 TRBV5-4 . . TRBJ2-7
TGTGCCAGCGGTCGAGGTCAGCCCCAGCATTTT CASGRGQPQHF 11 TRBV2 few . TRBJ1-5
TGTGCCAGCAGCAAGACAAAACACTCACAGAGTAAATATGAAAAACTGTTTTTT CASSKTKHSQSKYEKLFF 18 TRBV21-1 . . TRBJ1-4
TGTGCCAGTAGCCTTGGGGACAGGGGCTATCAGCCCCAGCATTTT CASSLGDRGYQPQHF 15 TRBV19 . TRBD1 TRBJ1-5
TGTGCCAGCAGCGTAGCTGGCCTAGGGGAGCAGTACTTC CASSVAGLGEQYF 13 TRBV9 . . TRBJ2-7
TGTGCCAGCAGCGTTAGCGGAGATACGCAGTATTTT CASSVSGDTQYF 12 TRBV9 . . TRBJ2-3
TGTGCCAGCAGCTTAGGGGGAACCGTAGTCAGTGAGCAGTTCTTC CASSLGGTVVSEQFF 15 TRBV11-2 . . TRBJ2-1
TGCGCCAGCAGCTTGGACACGTCTGGAAACACCATATATTTT CASSLDTSGNTIYF 14 TRBV5-1 . . TRBJ1-3
TGCGCCAGCAGCCACGATGCCGGGAATCTCTACGAGCAGTACTTC CASSHDAGNLYEQYF 15 TRBV5-1 . . TRBJ2-7
TGTGCCAGCAGTGTAAAGGGGAACAAAGCCTACGAGCAGTACTTC CASSVKGNKAYEQYF 15 TRBV25-1 . . TRBJ2-7
TGTGCCAGCAGCTTAGTTGTAAGAAAAGCGGGAGGGCAGGATGAGCAGTTCTTC CASSLVVRKAGGQDEQFF 18 TRBV7-6 . TRBD2 TRBJ2-1
TGCGCCAGCAGCTTTGCCGGGGGAGCTAATGAAAAACTGTTTTTT CASSFAGGANEKLFF 15 TRBV5-1 . . TRBJ1-4
TGCGCCAGCAGCCAATTAAGCACAGATACGCAGTATTTT CASSQLSTDTQYF 13 TRBV4-3 . . TRBJ2-3
TGCGCCAGCAGCCAGCCCGGGACAGGGGTTGAAAAACTGTTTTTT CASSQPGTGVEKLFF 15 TRBV4-1 . TRBD1 TRBJ1-4